This entry describes one TCR beta chain. As yet, its antigen is unknown. The sample belongs to a study of quantifying T cell responses using KT2 cells. Study-wide background: cDNA was made from DNase-treated RNA using alpha and beta constant primers. Overall study results and limits: Very high KT2 spike-in numbers caused saturation in KT2 sequence detection.

Trimming at V came to 4 bases and at J to 10 bases, leaving 16 bases not matched to a gene. The length of the CDR3 is 16 residues. The germline gives CDR1 SGHDN, CDR2 FVKESK. A single-stranded UMI oligo with SP2 sequence was ligated to cDNA 3' ends. The first PCR ran approximately 4 cycles with an equimolar RC1.1 and RC1.2 beta primer mix. TCRdb re-derived calls from the UMI-ligation and nested PCR reads in MiXCR, one entry per CDR3 protein. The table lists approximately 50,000 distinct CDR3 sequences, around 10% of them singletons. Known numbers of the T cell clone KT2 were added to PBMC. A range of KT2-to-PBMC ratios was made using fixed PBMC numbers.

Sequenced: PBMCs spiked with cells of the T cell clone KT2. The chain recombines TRBV14 with TRBJ2-1; 7 bases agree with TRBD2. This receptor was obtained from a human donor. CDR3: CASSPFSGTVGIEQFF. The CDR3 DNA reads as TGTGCCAGCAGCCCGTTCAGCGGGACCGTGGGGATCGAGCAGTTCTTC.